These 7 T cell receptor beta chains were sequenced from one sample in a study of control samples from healthy donors and cancer patients. The protocol was immunoSEQ multiplex PCR, while the TCRdb copy is restricted to in-frame clones and leaves out a portion. Found here are about 100,000 clones, 80% to 90% of them singletons; the top ten hold 13% to 15%. The sample comprised blood. These receptors all stem from a man aged 25-45 years in good health.

V gene TRBV7-9 combines with J gene TRBJ2-7; no reliable D call. Trimming stripped 1 base from V and 2 bases from J, with 3 bases between. Germline assignment: CDR1 SEHNR and CDR2 FQNEAQ (reference sequence). The CDR3 loop spans 12 amino acids. The CDR3, as DNA: TGTGCCAGCAGCTTAGTCCCCTACGAGCAGTACTTC. It yields the protein CASSLVPYEQYF.

This clone has only one observation. The rearrangement joins TRBV7-2 to TRBJ2-3; no firm D call. The CDR3 has 13 residues. Germline loops: CDR1 SGHTA, CDR2 FQGNSA. V dropped 4 bases and J dropped 4 bases, with 9 bases sitting between them. In DNA form, the CDR3 reads TGTGCCAGCAGCTCCTCAATTGCAGATACGCAGTATTTT. Residues: CASSSSIADTQYF.

This clone appeared a few times. V gene TRBV19 combines with J gene TRBJ2-2; tentative D call: TRBD1 (6 bases). The V end was cut by 4 bases, the J end by 5 bases, with 11 bases between. CDR1 and CDR2 from the germline V gene are LNHDA and SQIVND (reference sequence). The CDR3 is 14 residues long. CDR3 in amino acids: CASSTTGSTGELFF. CDR3 coding DNA: TGTGCCAGTAGTACAACAGGGTCGACCGGGGAGCTGTTTTTT.

V is TRBV6-5 and J is TRBJ1-4; D is uncertain. V lost 4 bases to trimming and J lost 8 bases, with 14 bases between them. This CDR3 is 14 amino acids long. Looked up from germline, CDR1 is MNHEY and CDR2 is SVGAGI. CDR3 protein: CASSSAGGGEKLFF. For the CDR3, the DNA is TGTGCCAGCAGTTCGGCAGGCGGAGGGGAAAAACTGTTTTTT.

The rearrangement joins TRBV6-2 or TRBV6-3 to TRBJ1-4; possible D gene TRBD1, 6 bases. Trimming shortened V by 5 bases and J by 7 bases, and 11 bases separated the two germline ends. This CDR3 region has 13 residues. Germline V lookup: CDR1 MNHEY, CDR2 SVGEGT. CDR3 DNA sequence: TGTGCCAGCAGTGATAGGGGGATTGAAAAACTGTTTTTT. Translated, it gives CASSDRGIEKLFF.

The chain carries TRBV2 and TRBJ1-1, with TRBD1 matching over 8 bases. The ends lost 6 bases at V and 3 bases at J; junction bases unmatched: 6. Germline lookup yields CDR1 SNHLY and CDR2 FYNNEI. This CDR3 has 14 amino acids. CDR3 in DNA: TGTGCCAGCAGGGTAGACAGGGGTTACACTGAAGCTTTCTTT. Translation gives CASRVDRGYTEAFF.

The chain combines TRBV9 with TRBJ2-2; D gene ambiguous. The CDR3 runs to 12 residues. CDR1 is SGDLS, CDR2 YYNGEE, per germline. Trimming shortened V by 0 bases and J by 7 bases, and 4 bases separated the two germline ends. Here the CDR3 DNA reads TGTGCCAGCAGCGTAGAGGTCGGGGAGCTGTTTTTT. It specifies CASSVEVGELFF.